This T cell receptor (beta chain) emerged from a study of blood T cell repertoires in COVID-19. V lost 2 bases, J lost 2 bases, and 10 bases lay in between. Germline lookup yields CDR1 SGHNT and CDR2 YYREEE (reference sequence). This CDR3 is 14 amino acids long. Some clones are missing from TCRdb's copy, which holds only in-frame ones; the method was immunoSEQ multiplex PCR. The data contain roughly 160,000 clones, roughly four fifths of them singletons. The sample comprised peripheral blood. This sequence was found in a woman older than 75 with acute or convalescent COVID-19. This chain connects TRBV5-4 to TRBJ2-5, with a possible D match to TRBD1 (7 bases). CDR3 nucleotide sequence: TGTGCCAGCAGCTTACAGGGGAGGCAAGAGACCCAGTACTTC. As protein: CASSLQGRQETQYF.